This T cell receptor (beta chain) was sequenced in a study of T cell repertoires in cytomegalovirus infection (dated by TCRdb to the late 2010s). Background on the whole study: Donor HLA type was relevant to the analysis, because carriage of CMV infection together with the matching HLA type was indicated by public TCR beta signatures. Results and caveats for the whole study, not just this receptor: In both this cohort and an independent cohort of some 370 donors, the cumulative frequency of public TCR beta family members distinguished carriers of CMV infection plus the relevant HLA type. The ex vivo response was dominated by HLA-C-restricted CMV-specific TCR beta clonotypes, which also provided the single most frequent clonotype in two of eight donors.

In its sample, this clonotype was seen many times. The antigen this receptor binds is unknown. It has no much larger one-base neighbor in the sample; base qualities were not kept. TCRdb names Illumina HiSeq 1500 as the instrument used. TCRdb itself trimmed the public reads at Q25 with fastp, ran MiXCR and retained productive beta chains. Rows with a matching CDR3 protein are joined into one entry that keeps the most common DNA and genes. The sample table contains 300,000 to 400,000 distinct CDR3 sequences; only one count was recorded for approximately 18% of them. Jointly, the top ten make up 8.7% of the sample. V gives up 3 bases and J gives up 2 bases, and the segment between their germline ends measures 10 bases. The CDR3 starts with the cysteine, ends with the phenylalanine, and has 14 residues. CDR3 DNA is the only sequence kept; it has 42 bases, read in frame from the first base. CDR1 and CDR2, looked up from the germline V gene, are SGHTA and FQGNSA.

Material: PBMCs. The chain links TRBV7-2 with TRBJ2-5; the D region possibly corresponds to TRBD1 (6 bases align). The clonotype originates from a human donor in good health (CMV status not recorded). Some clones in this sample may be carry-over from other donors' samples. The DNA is TGTGCCAGCAGCTTGAACAGGGCTCAAGAGACCCAGTACTTC. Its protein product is CASSLNRAQETQYF. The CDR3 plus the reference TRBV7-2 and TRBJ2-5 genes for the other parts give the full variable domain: GAGVSQSPSNKVTEKGKDVELRCDPISGHTALYWYRQSLGQGLEFLIYFQGNSAPDKSGLPSDRFSAERTGGSVSTLTIQRTQQEDSAVYLCASSLNRAQETQYFGPGTRLLVL.